This TCR beta chain was recovered during a study of shared T cell receptors in the human thymus. The germline V gene has CDR1 SGHNT and CDR2 YYREEE (reference sequence). The CDR3 spans 15 residues. J was trimmed by 2 bases and V by 4 bases; bases with no gene match: 6. Profiling relied on immunoSEQ multiplex PCR, and the TCRdb table lists in-frame clones only, not all of them. The sample records hundreds of thousands of clones, 88% being singletons. These sequences were also reported in another study, on human thymus T cells. As that study records: Blood and thymic repertoires both appeared biased in V and J gene usage. Related work found strong thymic repertoire overlap between unrelated individuals.

The clonotype was recovered from a boy under two years old with a congenital heart defect. The specimen sequenced was thymocytes. The chain carries TRBV5-4 and TRBJ2-1, with 7 bases identical to TRBD1. The CDR3 protein is CASSPTGTAYNEQFF. CDR3 in DNA: TGTGCCAGCAGCCCAACCGGGACAGCCTACAATGAGCAGTTCTTC. The variable domain in full, with the rest retrieved from reference TRBV5-4 and TRBJ2-1, is ETGVTQSPTHLIKTRGQQVTLRCSSQSGHNTVSWYQQALGQGPQFIFQYYREEENGRGNFPPRFSGLQFPNYSSELNVNALELDDSALYLCASSPTGTAYNEQFFGPGTRLTVL.